This T cell receptor beta chain appears in the sequencing data of a study of T cell changes during pregnancy in multiple sclerosis. Clones were sequenced by immunoSEQ multiplex PCR, and TCRdb holds only the in-frame ones, with some missing. Of tens of thousands of clones in the sample, approximately 89% were seen once. CDR1 SGDLS and CDR2 YYNGEE come from the germline V gene. CDR3 size: 12 residues. The trim removed 10 bases at V and 5 bases at J, leaving 8 bases unmatched. The specimen comprised peripheral blood, sampled in the first trimester of pregnancy. The chain links TRBV9 to TRBJ2-7; 8 positions match TRBD1. The sequence was obtained from a female donor in good health, enrolled as a control in a pregnancy study. Here the CDR3 reads CAGPTGANEQYF. As DNA, the CDR3 is TGTGCCGGGCCGACAGGGGCCAACGAGCAGTACTTC.